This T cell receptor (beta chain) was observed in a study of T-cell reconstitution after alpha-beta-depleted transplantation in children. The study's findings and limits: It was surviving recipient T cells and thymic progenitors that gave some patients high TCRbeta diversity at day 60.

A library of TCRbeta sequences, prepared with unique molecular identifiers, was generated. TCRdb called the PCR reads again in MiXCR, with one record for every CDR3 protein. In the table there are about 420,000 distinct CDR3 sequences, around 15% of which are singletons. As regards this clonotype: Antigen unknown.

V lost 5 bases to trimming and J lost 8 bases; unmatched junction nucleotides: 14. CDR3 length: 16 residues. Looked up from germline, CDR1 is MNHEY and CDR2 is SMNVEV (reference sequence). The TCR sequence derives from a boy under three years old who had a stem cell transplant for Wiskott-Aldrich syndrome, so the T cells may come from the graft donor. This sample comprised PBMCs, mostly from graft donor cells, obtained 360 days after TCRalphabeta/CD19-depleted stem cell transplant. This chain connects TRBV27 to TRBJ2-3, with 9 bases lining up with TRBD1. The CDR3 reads CASSRRAGTGSGTQYF. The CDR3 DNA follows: TGTGCCAGCAGTCGCCGCGCCGGGACAGGGTCCGGTACGCAGTATTTT.